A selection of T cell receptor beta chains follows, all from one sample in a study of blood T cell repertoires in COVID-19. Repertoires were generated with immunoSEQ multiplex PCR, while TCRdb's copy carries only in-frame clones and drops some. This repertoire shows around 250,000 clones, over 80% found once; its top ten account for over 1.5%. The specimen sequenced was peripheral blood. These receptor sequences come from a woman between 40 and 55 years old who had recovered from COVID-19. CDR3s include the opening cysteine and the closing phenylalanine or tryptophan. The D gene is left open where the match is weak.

CDR3aa: CALQRQGSSYEQYF; d_gene: .; j_gene: TRBJ2-7; v_gene: TRBV30
CDR3aa: CASRDSSGDYGYTF; d_gene: TRBD1; j_gene: TRBJ1-2; v_gene: TRBV11-3
CDR3aa: CASRTDRGRQETQYF; d_gene: TRBD1; j_gene: TRBJ2-5; v_gene: TRBV27
CDR3aa: CASSEGTGGQPQHF; d_gene: TRBD1; j_gene: TRBJ1-5; v_gene: TRBV2
CDR3aa: CASSATSGGDTGELFF; d_gene: TRBD2; j_gene: TRBJ2-2; v_gene: TRBV7-6
CDR3aa: CASSSQSRGEQFF; d_gene: .; j_gene: TRBJ2-1; v_gene: TRBV6-5
CDR3aa: CASSLPSGGLEDTQYF; d_gene: TRBD2; j_gene: TRBJ2-3; v_gene: TRBV5-1
CDR3aa: CASSLGTGGFGVGNEQFF; d_gene: TRBD1; j_gene: TRBJ2-1; v_gene: TRBV5-1
CDR3aa: CASSTTSNQPQHF; d_gene: .; j_gene: TRBJ1-5; v_gene: TRBV6-1
CDR3aa: CASIRTSGIGDTQYF; d_gene: TRBD2; j_gene: TRBJ2-3; v_gene: TRBV11-2
CDR3aa: CASSLVGTGGSNEQFF; d_gene: TRBD1; j_gene: TRBJ2-1; v_gene: TRBV7-2
CDR3aa: CASSQDKDRGHQPQHF; d_gene: TRBD1; j_gene: TRBJ1-5; v_gene: TRBV4-2
CDR3aa: CAWSLQENTEAFF; d_gene: .; j_gene: TRBJ1-1; v_gene: TRBV30